This TCR beta chain was captured in a study of blood T cell repertoires in COVID-19. Whole-study context: The United States, Italy and Spain supplied acute and convalescent COVID-19 samples. PBMCs, B-cell-depleted T cells, or T cells were the source of the cDNA or gDNA that made up the material.

Under the authors' procedure: Estimates of nucleated cell counts were drawn from the amplification of reference gene primers. This table comes from immunoSEQ multiplex PCR, and its TCRdb copy is limited to in-frame clones, with some not included. The V and J calls and the clone size are those of that table, but D and trimming were determined from the DNA. Of some 130,000 clones listed, more than 70% are singletons. V lost 4 bases to trimming and J lost 4 bases; unmatched junction nucleotides: 5. CDR3 length: 14 amino acids. Germline values: CDR1 KGHSH, CDR2 LQKENI. The receptor was derived from a man aged 45-65 years with acute or convalescent COVID-19. The rearrangement joins TRBV18 to TRBJ1-2, with 8 bases aligning to TRBD1. The sample was peripheral blood. DNA for the CDR3: TGTGCCAGCTCACTTGAGGACAGGGCCTATGGCTACACCTTC. Its protein product is CASSLEDRAYGYTF.